This TCR beta chain was captured in a study of CD8+CD57+ T cells in acquired aplastic anemia. The overall study: DNA per sorted CD4+ or CD8+ sample ranged 0.2 to 27.4 ug, averaging about 3.4 ug.

Study outcomes and limitations: Patients and controls were not found to differ significantly in CD8+ Simpson's diversity. Patients and controls shared twenty-nine CD8+ CDR3 sequences, highly expressed in patients.

An expansion of CD8+CD57+ cells by flow cytometry had been shown in patients chosen for sequencing. Severe acquired aplastic anemia was the diagnosis recorded for all patients. According to the study, genomic DNA was the template for TCR beta VDJ and CDR3 profiling. TCRdb reprocessed the reads with MiXCR, giving one entry per CDR3 protein. The data contain 95,000 to 150,000 distinct CDR3 sequences, about 40% of them seen just once; the ten biggest clones take up roughly 3%. This clonotype was recorded many times. Its antigen is undetermined. This CDR3 has 13 residues. CDR1 and CDR2 (germline): SGDLS, YYNGEE. Trimming pared 0 bases from V and 11 bases from J, leaving 14 bases between.

The sequence derives from a human donor with aplastic anemia. Sequencing used sorted CD4+, CD8+, or CD8+CD57+ T cells (not recorded which) from PBMCs. The J gene is TRBJ1-1, the V gene TRBV9; D is unclear. CDR3 nucleotide sequence: TGTGCCAGCAGCGTAGAATCGGTGGGGATGGCTTTCTTT. Protein sequence: CASSVESVGMAFF. Complete variable domain (other parts from reference TRBV9 and TRBJ1-1): DSGVTQTPKHLITATGQRVTLRCSPRSGDLSVYWYQQSLDQGLQFLIQYYNGEERAKGNILERFSAQQFPDLHSELNLSSLELGDSALYFCASSVESVGMAFFGQGTRLTVV.